This TCR beta chain stems from a study of CD8+ T cells in alopecia areata. Findings and caveats of the study: Besides other cells, scalp samples also yield sequences of resident alphabeta T cells from normal skin.

Investigators isolated RNA and reverse transcribed it into cDNA to act as the sequencing template. Generated by immunoSEQ multiplex PCR, the TCRdb table keeps only in-frame clones and is missing some. Of around 210,000 clones in the sample, around three fifths were seen once. The CDR3 extends over 13 amino acids. With 2 bases removed from V and 6 bases from J, the gap between germline ends came to 10 bases. The germline V gene has CDR1 PRHDT and CDR2 FYEKMQ (reference sequence). Regarding this clone: The antigen is not known.

The TCR originated in a human donor in good health. Sequencing input: CD8+ T cells sorted from blood. This sequence joins TRBV13 and TRBJ1-2; no clear D gene. CDR3 sequence: CASSLRSSDGYTF. The CDR3 DNA reads as TGTGCCAGCAGCTTAAGATCTTCCGATGGCTACACCTTC.